This is a list of T cell receptor beta chains from one sample in a study of graft-versus-host responses after intestinal transplantation. These receptors lack a known antigen. The method was immunoSEQ multiplex PCR; TCRdb's version includes in-frame clones alone and lacks a portion of them. The sample contains tens of thousands of clones, 90% to 95% of which appear only once. The material was unstimulated CD8+ T cells sorted from spleen or lymph node cells, obtained before intestinal transplant. Receptor source: a human donor who received an intestinal transplant. The CDR3 runs from the conserved cysteine through the conserved F or W. A D gene is named only where the DNA matches it firmly. The listing skips clone size in some rows; elsewhere it reads once, few, many or a size class.

TRBJ2-2	NA	NA	TRBV27	CASSIRAVFSGELFF	TGTGCCAGCAGTATCAGGGCGGTTTTCTCCGGGGAGCTGTTTTTT
TRBJ2-1	NA	NA	TRBV5-6	CASSYWGGGSSYNEQFF	TGTGCCAGCAGTTATTGGGGGGGCGGTAGCTCCTACAATGAGCAGTTCTTC
TRBJ1-1	NA	NA	TRBV9	CASSVVPNTEAFF	TGTGCCAGCAGCGTAGTTCCTAACACTGAAGCTTTCTTT
TRBJ1-3	NA	NA	TRBV20-1	CSAEQGNTIYF	TGCAGTGCCGAACAGGGAAACACCATATATTTT
TRBJ2-7	NA	NA	TRBV5-4	CASSYSLELSYEQYF	TGTGCCAGCAGCTACTCATTAGAGCTTTCCTACGAGCAGTACTTC
TRBJ2-7	TRBD2	once	TRBV15	CATSSYPAGGYEQYF	TGTGCCACCAGCTCCTACCCAGCGGGAGGGTACGAGCAGTACTTC
TRBJ1-1	NA	NA	TRBV19	CASSIWNEGTEAFF	TGTGCCAGTAGTATTTGGAACGAGGGCACTGAAGCTTTCTTT
TRBJ2-1	TRBD2	NA	TRBV11-2	CASSLVGGAGQFF	TGTGCCAGCAGCTTAGTCGGGGGGGCCGGACAGTTCTTC
TRBJ2-2	TRBD2	once	TRBV5-6	CASSLGTSYLTGELFF	TGTGCCAGCAGCTTGGGGACTAGCTACCTCACCGGGGAGCTGTTTTTT
TRBJ2-3	TRBD2	NA	TRBV27	CASSPATSGRAPDTQYF	TGTGCCAGCAGCCCGGCAACTAGCGGGAGGGCCCCAGATACGCAGTATTTT
TRBJ2-7	NA	NA	TRBV27	CASSLGRIYEQYF	TGTGCCAGCAGTTTAGGCAGGATCTACGAGCAGTACTTC
TRBJ1-1	TRBD1	once	TRBV6-1	CASSLGQLNTEAFF	TGTGCCAGCAGTCTGGGACAGCTGAACACTGAAGCTTTCTTT
TRBJ2-3	NA	NA	TRBV2	CASSESGGTDTQYF	TGTGCCAGCAGTGAATCGGGTGGCACAGATACGCAGTATTTT
TRBJ1-2	TRBD1	NA	TRBV27	CASSLGTGYGYTF	TGTGCCAGCAGTTTAGGGACAGGGTACGGCTACACCTTC
TRBJ2-7	TRBD1	NA	TRBV7-2	CASSPGQGAYEQYF	TGTGCCAGCAGCCCAGGACAGGGGGCTTACGAGCAGTACTTC
TRBJ2-1	TRBD2	NA	TRBV4-1	CASSLTSGGGNEQFF	TGCGCCAGCAGCCTGACTAGCGGGGGGGGCAATGAGCAGTTCTTC
TRBJ2-1	TRBD1	NA	TRBV28	CASSPPGQDEQFF	TGTGCCAGCAGTCCACCGGGACAGGATGAGCAGTTCTTC
TRBJ2-1	NA	NA	TRBV27	CASSLGPWEFF	TGTGCCAGCAGTTTGGGCCCGTGGGAGTTCTTC
TRBJ2-7	TRBD2	NA	TRBV19	CASSVAGGYEQYF	TGTGCCAGTAGTGTAGCGGGGGGCTACGAGCAGTACTTC
TRBJ1-2	TRBD1	NA	TRBV5-1	CASSLGQVHYGYTF	TGCGCCAGCAGCCTGGGACAGGTCCACTATGGCTACACCTTC
TRBJ2-1	TRBD2	NA	TRBV7-9	CASSLGGFGNEQFF	TGTGCCAGCAGCTTGGGGGGGTTTGGTAATGAGCAGTTCTTC
TRBJ2-1	NA	NA	TRBV7-9	CASSSETRGYNEQFF	TGTGCCAGCAGCTCCGAAACCAGGGGCTACAATGAGCAGTTCTTC
TRBJ1-3	NA	NA	TRBV4-1	CASSPAQMVRGSGNTIYF	TGCGCCAGCAGCCCAGCCCAGATGGTAAGGGGCTCTGGAAACACCATATATTTT